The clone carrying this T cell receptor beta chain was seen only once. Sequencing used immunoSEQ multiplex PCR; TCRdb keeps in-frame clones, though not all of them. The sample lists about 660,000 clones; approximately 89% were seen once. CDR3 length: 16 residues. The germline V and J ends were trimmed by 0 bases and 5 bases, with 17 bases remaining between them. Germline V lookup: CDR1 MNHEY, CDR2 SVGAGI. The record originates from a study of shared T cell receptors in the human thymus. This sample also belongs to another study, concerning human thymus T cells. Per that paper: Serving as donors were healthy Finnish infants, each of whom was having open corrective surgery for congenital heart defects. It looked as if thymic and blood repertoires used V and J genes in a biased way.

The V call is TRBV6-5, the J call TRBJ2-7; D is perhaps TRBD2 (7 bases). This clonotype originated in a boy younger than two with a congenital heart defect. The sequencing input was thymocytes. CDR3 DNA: TGTGCCAGCAGTTACTCGTCCGAGGGGGGGCCGAACGAGCAGTACTTC. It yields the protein CASSYSSEGGPNEQYF.